The rows below give T cell receptor beta chains drawn from one sample of a study of early stage breast cancer tumors. Using immunoSEQ multiplex PCR, the repertoire was profiled, and TCRdb retains in-frame clones only, with some absent. The table records 25,000 to 30,000 clones, roughly 50% of them present only once. The sample was breast tumor tissue. All receptors derive from a person between 45 and 65 years old with breast cancer. Both conserved end residues are part of each CDR3. Fields, in order: clone size, J gene, D gene, V gene, CDR3 protein, CDR3 DNA. A D gene is named only where the DNA matches it firmly. For some rows the clone size is stated as once, few or many, or as a class when expanded; others skip it.

once,TRBJ2-7,NA,TRBV28,CATVQSYEQYF,TGTGCCACCGTACAGTCCTACGAGCAGTACTTC
NA,TRBJ2-5,NA,TRBV9,CASSSVGETQYF,TGTGCCAGCTCCTCCGTGGGGGAGACCCAGTACTTC
NA,TRBJ2-3,NA,TRBV27,CASSLSGISSTDTQYF,TGTGCCAGCAGTTTATCGGGGATTTCGAGCACAGATACGCAGTATTTT
NA,TRBJ2-3,NA,TRBV6-5,CASSSPGGIDTQYF,TGTGCCAGCAGTTCTCCTGGGGGAATAGATACGCAGTATTTT
NA,TRBJ1-1,NA,TRBV29-1,CSVPKRSTLEAFF,TGCAGCGTCCCCAAGCGGAGTACTCTAGAAGCTTTCTTT
medium-sized,TRBJ1-4,NA,TRBV6-5,CASSSGLRSGEKLFF,TGTGCCAGCAGTTCGGGATTGAGGTCTGGTGAAAAACTGTTTTTT
NA,TRBJ2-7,NA,TRBV10-2,CASSLGRAGYEQYF,TGCGCCAGCAGCCTCGGGCGGGCGGGTTACGAGCAGTACTTC
NA,TRBJ2-5,NA,TRBV18,CASSHPASGAAGTQYF,TGTGCCAGCTCACACCCAGCATCAGGGGCGGCAGGGACCCAGTACTTC
NA,TRBJ1-6,NA,TRBV15,CATSRVREGGSPLHF,TGTGCCACCAGCAGAGTTCGAGAGGGAGGATCACCCCTCCACTTT
few,TRBJ1-2,NA,TRBV7-2,CASSVLQGRVNYGYTF,TGTGCCAGCAGCGTACTGCAGGGGCGCGTTAACTATGGCTACACCTTC
few,TRBJ2-1,TRBD2,TRBV7-3,CASSRGVAGGAYNEQFF,TGTGCCAGCAGTCGTGGGGTAGCGGGAGGTGCCTACAATGAGCAGTTCTTC
NA,TRBJ1-3,TRBD1,TRBV19,CASKQGSNSGNTIYF,TGTGCCAGTAAACAGGGGTCCAACTCTGGAAACACCATATATTTT
NA,TRBJ1-2,TRBD1,TRBV18,CASSPLGQGLGHTGYTF,TGTGCCAGCTCACCTCTCGGACAGGGGCTAGGGCATACCGGCTACACCTTC
NA,TRBJ2-3,TRBD2,TRBV5-1,CASSLIAGDSTDTQYF,TGCGCCAGCAGCTTAATAGCGGGAGACAGCACAGATACGCAGTATTTT
NA,TRBJ2-3,TRBD2,TRBV7-7,CASSPGGGQTDTQYF,TGTGCTAGCAGCCCGGGGGGAGGGCAGACAGATACGCAGTATTTT
NA,TRBJ2-2,NA,TRBV21-1,CASSRLACTGELFF,TGTGCCAGCAGCAGACTAGCGTGCACCGGGGAGCTGTTTTTT
NA,TRBJ1-1,NA,TRBV4-3,CASSQDYNTEAFF,TGCGCCAGCAGCCAAGATTATAACACTGAAGCTTTCTTT
NA,TRBJ2-1,TRBD2,TRBV7-9,CASSLAPSGIHNEQFF,TGTGCCAGCAGCTTAGCGCCCAGCGGGATCCACAATGAGCAGTTCTTC
NA,TRBJ1-2,NA,TRBV19,CASRDDGYTF,TGTGCCAGTCGGGACGATGGCTACACCTTC
NA,TRBJ1-5,NA,TRBV5-1,CASSLAPAGVDQPQHF,TGCGCCAGCAGCTTGGCCCCCGCGGGGGTAGATCAGCCCCAGCATTTT
few,TRBJ2-7,NA,TRBV7-7,CASSPRLVSRLPHEQYF,TGTGCTAGCAGCCCCCGGCTAGTCTCTCGTCTGCCCCACGAGCAGTACTTC
few,TRBJ2-6,TRBD1,TRBV19,CASRRGQGNSGANVLTF,TGTGCCAGTAGGCGAGGACAGGGTAACTCTGGGGCCAACGTCCTGACTTTC
NA,TRBJ1-1,TRBD1,TRBV6-1,CASEWGTQGAPEAFF,TGTGCCAGCGAATGGGGGACACAGGGGGCCCCTGAAGCTTTCTTT
NA,TRBJ2-2,TRBD1,TRBV5-5,CASSARTGTANTGELFF,TGTGCCAGCAGCGCCCGGACAGGCACGGCGAACACCGGGGAGCTGTTTTTT
few,TRBJ2-7,NA,TRBV14,CASSQVLGRYEQYF,TGTGCCAGCAGCCAAGTTTTAGGGAGGTACGAGCAGTACTTC
NA,TRBJ2-1,NA,TRBV18,CASPGPDNEQFF,TGTGCCAGCCCAGGACCAGACAATGAGCAGTTCTTC
NA,TRBJ2-2,TRBD1,TRBV6-1,CAGRGGRGHGGELFF,TGTGCCGGCCGGGGCGGCAGGGGGCATGGCGGGGAGCTGTTTTTT
NA,TRBJ2-1,NA,TRBV5-1,CASSFEGFHNEQFF,TGCGCCAGCAGCTTCGAGGGATTCCACAATGAGCAGTTCTTC
NA,TRBJ2-3,NA,TRBV9,CASSLAVDSTDTQYF,TGTGCCAGCAGCCTAGCCGTCGACAGCACAGATACGCAGTATTTT
many,TRBJ1-1,NA,TRBV10-3,CAIRRQRVNTEAFF,TGTGCCATCAGGAGACAGAGGGTGAACACTGAAGCTTTCTTT
NA,TRBJ2-5,NA,TRBV5-1,CASSLTGAGETQYF,TGCGCCAGCAGCTTAACGGGGGCCGGGGAGACCCAGTACTTC
few,TRBJ2-3,NA,TRBV5-1,CASRETVIGTDTQYF,TGCGCCAGCAGAGAGACGGTTATCGGCACAGATACGCAGTATTTT
few,TRBJ2-7,TRBD1,TRBV28,CASSKPGQGYEQYF,TGTGCCAGCAGTAAACCTGGACAGGGCTACGAGCAGTACTTC
NA,TRBJ2-7,TRBD2,TRBV5-1,CASSLAGTSGRLSYEQYF,TGCGCCAGCAGCTTGGCCGGTACTAGCGGGAGGCTATCCTACGAGCAGTACTTC
NA,TRBJ1-5,NA,TRBV19,CASSIGGGVGSQPQHF,TGTGCCAGTAGTATCGGGGGAGGGGTAGGGAGTCAGCCCCAGCATTTT
once,TRBJ2-2,TRBD1,TRBV15,CATSRGDSIAGELFF,TGTGCCACCAGCAGAGGGGACAGTATAGCCGGGGAGCTGTTTTTT
once,TRBJ1-4,NA,TRBV11-1,CASSIGQSEKLFF,TGTGCCAGCAGCATAGGACAGTCAGAAAAACTGTTTTTT
NA,TRBJ2-7,TRBD2,TRBV5-1,CASSPGHSRTSGRAYEQYF,TGCGCCAGCAGCCCAGGCCACTCCAGGACTAGCGGGAGGGCCTACGAGCAGTACTTC
NA,TRBJ1-1,TRBD1,TRBV18,CASSPDGQDDTEAFF,TGTGCCAGCTCACCGGATGGACAGGACGACACTGAAGCTTTCTTT